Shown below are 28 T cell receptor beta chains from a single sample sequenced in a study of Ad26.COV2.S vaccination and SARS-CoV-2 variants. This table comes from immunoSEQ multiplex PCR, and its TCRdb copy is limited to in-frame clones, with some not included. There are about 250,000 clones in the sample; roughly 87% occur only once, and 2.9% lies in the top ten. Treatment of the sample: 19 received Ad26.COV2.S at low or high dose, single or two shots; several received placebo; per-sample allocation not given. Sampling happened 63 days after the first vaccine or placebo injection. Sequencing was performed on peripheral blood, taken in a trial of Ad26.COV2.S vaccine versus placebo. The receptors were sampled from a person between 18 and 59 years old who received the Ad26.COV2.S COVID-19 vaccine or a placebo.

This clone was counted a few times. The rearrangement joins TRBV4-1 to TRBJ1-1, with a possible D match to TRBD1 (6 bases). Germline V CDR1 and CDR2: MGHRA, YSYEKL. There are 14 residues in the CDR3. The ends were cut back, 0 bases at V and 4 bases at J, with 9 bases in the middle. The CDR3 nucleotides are TGCGCCAGCAGCCAAGACGGGGGCATCACTGAAGCTTTCTTT. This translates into CASSQDGGITEAFF.

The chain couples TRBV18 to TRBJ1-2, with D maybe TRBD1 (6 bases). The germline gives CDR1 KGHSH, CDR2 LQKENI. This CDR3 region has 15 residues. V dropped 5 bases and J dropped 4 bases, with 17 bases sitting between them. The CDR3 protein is CASSSDGTPRYGYTF. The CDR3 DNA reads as TGTGCCAGCTCATCGGACGGGACACCACGCTATGGCTACACCTTC. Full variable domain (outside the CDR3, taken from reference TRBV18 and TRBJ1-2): NAGVMQNPRHLVRRRGQEARLRCSPMKGHSHVYWYRQLPEEGLKFMVYLQKENIIDESGMPKERFSAEFPKEGPSILRIQQVVRGDSAAYFCASSSDGTPRYGYTFGSGTRLTVV.

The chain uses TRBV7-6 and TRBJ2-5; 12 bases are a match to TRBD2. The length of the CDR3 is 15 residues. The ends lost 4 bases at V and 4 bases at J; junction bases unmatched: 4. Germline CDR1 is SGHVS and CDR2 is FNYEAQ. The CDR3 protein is CASSSSGGAPETQYF. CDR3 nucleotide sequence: TGTGCCAGCAGCTCTAGCGGGGGGGCCCCAGAGACCCAGTACTTC.

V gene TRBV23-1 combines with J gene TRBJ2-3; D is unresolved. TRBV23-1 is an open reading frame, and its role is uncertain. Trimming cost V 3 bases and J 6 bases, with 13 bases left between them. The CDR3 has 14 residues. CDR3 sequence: CASSHFVKRDTQYF. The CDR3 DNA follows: TGCGCCAGCAGTCATTTTGTCAAGAGGGATACGCAGTATTTT.

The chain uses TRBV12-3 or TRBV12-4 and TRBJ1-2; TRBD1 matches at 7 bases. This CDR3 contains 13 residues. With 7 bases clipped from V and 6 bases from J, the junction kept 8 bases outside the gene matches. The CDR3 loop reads CASTPYTGDGYTF. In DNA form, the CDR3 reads TGTGCCAGCACCCCTTACACAGGGGATGGCTACACCTTC.

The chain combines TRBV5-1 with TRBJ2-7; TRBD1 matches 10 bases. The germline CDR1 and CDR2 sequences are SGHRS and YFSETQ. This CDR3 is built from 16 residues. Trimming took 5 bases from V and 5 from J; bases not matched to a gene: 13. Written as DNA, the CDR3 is TGCGCCAGCAGTTCCAGCCGGGACAGGGGTTCGCACGAGCAGTACTTC. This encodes CASSSSRDRGSHEQYF.

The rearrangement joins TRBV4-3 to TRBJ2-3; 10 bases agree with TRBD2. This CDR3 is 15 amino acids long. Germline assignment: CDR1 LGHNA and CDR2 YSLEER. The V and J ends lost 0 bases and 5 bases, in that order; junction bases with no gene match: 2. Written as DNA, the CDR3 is TGCGCCAGCAGCCAAGATAGCGGGGGGATAGATACGCAGTATTTT. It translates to CASSQDSGGIDTQYF.

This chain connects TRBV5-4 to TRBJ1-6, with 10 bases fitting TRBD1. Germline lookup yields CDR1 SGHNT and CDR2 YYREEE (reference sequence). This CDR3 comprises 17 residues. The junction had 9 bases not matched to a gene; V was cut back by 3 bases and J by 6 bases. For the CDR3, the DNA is TGTGCCAGCAGCTCCCGGGGACAGGGGAGGAGTAATTCACCCCTCCACTTT. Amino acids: CASSSRGQGRSNSPLHF.

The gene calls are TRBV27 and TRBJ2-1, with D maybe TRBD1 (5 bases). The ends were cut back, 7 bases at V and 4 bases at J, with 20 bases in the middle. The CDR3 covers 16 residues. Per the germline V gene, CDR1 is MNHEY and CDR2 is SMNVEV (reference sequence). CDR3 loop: CASTPLHGAEYNEQFF. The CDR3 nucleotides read TGTGCCAGCACTCCCCTCCATGGGGCAGAGTACAATGAGCAGTTCTTC.

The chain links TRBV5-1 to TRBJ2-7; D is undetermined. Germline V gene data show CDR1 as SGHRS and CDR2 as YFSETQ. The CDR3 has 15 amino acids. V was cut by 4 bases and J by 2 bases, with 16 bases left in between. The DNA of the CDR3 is TGCGCCAGCAGCCCTGAATACGGAAGACCCTACGAGCAGTACGTC. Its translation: CASSPEYGRPYEQYV.

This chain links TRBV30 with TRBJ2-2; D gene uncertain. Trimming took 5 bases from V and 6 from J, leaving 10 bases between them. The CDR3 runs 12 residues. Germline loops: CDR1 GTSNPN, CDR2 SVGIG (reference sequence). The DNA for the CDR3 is TGTGCCTGGGGTCAGTATGCCGGGGAGCTGTTTTTT. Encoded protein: CAWGQYAGELFF.

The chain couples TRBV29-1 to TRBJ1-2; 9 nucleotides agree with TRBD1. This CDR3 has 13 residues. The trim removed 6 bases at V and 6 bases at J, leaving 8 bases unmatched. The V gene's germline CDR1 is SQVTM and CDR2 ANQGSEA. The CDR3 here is CSVAIQGANGYTF. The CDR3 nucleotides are TGCAGCGTAGCTATACAGGGGGCGAATGGCTACACCTTC.

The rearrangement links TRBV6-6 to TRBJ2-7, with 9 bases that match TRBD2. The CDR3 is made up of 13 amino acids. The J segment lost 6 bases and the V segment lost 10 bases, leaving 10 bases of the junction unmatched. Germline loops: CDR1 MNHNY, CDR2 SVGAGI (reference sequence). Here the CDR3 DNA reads TGTGCCACCCAGAGCGGGAGGCGGGGCGAGCAGTACGTC. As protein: CATQSGRRGEQYV.

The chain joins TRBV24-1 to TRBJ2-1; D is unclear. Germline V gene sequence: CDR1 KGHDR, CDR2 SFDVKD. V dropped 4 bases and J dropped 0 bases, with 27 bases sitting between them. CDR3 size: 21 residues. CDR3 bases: TGTGCCACCAGTGAGAAGCCCCTCCGTTCAGGCAGAAAGAGCTCCTACAATGAGCAGTTCTTC. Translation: CATSEKPLRSGRKSSYNEQFF.

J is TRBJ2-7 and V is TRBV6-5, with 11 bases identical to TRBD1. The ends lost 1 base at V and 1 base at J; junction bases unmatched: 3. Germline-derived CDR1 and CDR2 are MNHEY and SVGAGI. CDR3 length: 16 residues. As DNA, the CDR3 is TGTGCCAGCAGTTACTTTGGGGACAGGGGGTCCTACGAGCAGTACTTC. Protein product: CASSYFGDRGSYEQYF.

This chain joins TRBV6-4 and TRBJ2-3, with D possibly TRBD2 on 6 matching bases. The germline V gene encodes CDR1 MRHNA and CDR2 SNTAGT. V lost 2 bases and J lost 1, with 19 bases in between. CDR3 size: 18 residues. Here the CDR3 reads CASSDNVGGIGGTDTQYF. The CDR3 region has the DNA TGTGCCAGCAGTGACAATGTGGGCGGGATCGGGGGCACAGATACGCAGTATTTT.

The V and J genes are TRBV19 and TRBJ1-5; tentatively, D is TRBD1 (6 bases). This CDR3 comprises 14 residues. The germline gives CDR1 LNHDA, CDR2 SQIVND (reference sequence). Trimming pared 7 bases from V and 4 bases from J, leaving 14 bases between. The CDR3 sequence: CASNEGGANQPQHF. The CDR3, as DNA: TGTGCCAGTAATGAAGGGGGGGCAAATCAGCCCCAGCATTTT.

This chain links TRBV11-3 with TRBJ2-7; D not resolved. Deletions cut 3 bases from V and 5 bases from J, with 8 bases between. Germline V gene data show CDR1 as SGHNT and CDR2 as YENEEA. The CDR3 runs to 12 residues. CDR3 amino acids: CASSFPVHEQYF. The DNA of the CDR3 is TGTGCCAGCAGCTTCCCGGTTCACGAGCAGTACTTC. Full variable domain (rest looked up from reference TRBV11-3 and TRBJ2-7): EAGVVQSPRYKIIEKKQPVAFWCNPISGHNTLYWYLQNLGQGPELLIRYENEEAVDDSQLPKDRFSAERLKGVDSTLKIQPAELGDSAVYLCASSFPVHEQYFGPGTRLTVT.

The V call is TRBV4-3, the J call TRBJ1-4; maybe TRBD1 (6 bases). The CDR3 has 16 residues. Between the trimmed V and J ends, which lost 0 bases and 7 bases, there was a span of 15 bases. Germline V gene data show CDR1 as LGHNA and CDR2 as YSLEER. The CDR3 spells CASSQDWSGAGEKLFF. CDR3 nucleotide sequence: TGCGCCAGCAGCCAAGATTGGTCGGGGGCCGGTGAAAAACTGTTTTTT.

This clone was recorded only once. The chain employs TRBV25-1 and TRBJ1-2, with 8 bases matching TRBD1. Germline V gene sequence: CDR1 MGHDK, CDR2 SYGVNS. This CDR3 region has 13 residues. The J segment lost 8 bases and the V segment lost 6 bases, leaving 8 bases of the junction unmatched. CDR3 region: CASSLQGAGGYTF. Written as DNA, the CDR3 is TGTGCCAGCAGCCTCCAGGGGGCGGGGGGCTACACCTTC.

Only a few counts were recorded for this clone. Here the CDR3 reads CASSEAGGHYGYTF. The CDR3 nucleotides read TGTGCCAGCAGTGAGGCAGGGGGCCACTATGGCTACACCTTC. V usage is TRBV2 and J usage is TRBJ1-2, with 8 bases matching TRBD1. V was clipped by 3 bases and J by 3 bases; unmatched bases: 3. Germline CDR1 SNHLY, CDR2 FYNNEI. The CDR3 covers 14 residues.

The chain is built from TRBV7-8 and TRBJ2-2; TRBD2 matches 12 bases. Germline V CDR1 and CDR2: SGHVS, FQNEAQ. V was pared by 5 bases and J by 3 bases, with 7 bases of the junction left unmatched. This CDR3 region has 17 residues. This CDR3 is CASSSGTSGSYTGELFF. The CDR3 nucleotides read TGTGCCAGCAGCAGCGGGACTAGCGGGTCTTACACCGGGGAGCTGTTTTTT.

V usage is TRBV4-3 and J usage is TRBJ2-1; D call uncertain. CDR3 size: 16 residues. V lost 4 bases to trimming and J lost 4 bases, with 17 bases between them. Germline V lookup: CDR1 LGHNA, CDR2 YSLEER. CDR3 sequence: CASSRTPLGIYNEQFF. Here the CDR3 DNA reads TGCGCCAGCAGCCGGACGCCGCTAGGGATTTACAATGAGCAGTTCTTC.

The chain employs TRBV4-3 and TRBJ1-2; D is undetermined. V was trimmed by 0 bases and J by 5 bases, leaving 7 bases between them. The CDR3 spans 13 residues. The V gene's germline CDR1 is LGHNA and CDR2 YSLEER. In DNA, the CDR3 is TGCGCCAGCAGCCAAGAAATGGGATATGGCTACACCTTC. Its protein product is CASSQEMGYGYTF.

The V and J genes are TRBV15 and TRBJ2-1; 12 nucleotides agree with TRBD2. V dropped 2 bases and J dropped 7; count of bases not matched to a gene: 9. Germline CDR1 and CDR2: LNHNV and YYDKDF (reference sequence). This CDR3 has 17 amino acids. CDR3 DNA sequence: TGTGCCACCAGCAGACCCCGCTCTAGCGGGAGGGCGAATGAGCAGTTCTTC. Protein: CATSRPRSSGRANEQFF.

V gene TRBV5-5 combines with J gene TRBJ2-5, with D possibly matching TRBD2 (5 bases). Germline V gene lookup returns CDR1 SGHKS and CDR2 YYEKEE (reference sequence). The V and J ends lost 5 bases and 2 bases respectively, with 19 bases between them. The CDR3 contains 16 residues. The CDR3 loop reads CASSPARSGIQETQYF. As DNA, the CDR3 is TGTGCCAGCAGTCCGGCGCGCTCGGGAATTCAAGAGACCCAGTACTTC.

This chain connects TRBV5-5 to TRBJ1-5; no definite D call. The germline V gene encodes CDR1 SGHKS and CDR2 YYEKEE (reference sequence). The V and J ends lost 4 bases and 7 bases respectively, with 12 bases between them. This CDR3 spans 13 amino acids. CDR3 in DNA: TGTGCCAGCAGCCTTCAGGTAGCCCAGCCCCAGCATTTT. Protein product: CASSLQVAQPQHF.

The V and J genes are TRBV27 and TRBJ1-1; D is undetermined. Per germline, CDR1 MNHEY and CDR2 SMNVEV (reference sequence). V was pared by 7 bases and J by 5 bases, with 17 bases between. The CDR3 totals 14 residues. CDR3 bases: TGTGCCAGCATGCGGCGGGCCGGTAGGACTGAAGCTTTCTTT. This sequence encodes CASMRRAGRTEAFF.